Below, 5 T cell receptor beta chains from the same sample are listed, as sequenced in a study of T cells after yellow fever vaccination. Via MiXCR, TCRdb re-called the 5' RACE reads, giving one row per CDR3 protein. The sample lists under 600,000 distinct CDR3 sequences; about a fifth were seen once. The starting material was PBMCs, obtained about 21 days after the first yellow fever vaccination. The receptor source for this set is a man aged 18 to 30 who received the YFV17D yellow fever vaccine.

This clonotype was observed a few times. The chain employs TRBV2 and TRBJ2-2; 8 bases map to TRBD2. This CDR3 region has 15 residues. J was trimmed by 0 bases and V by 8 bases; bases with no gene match: 5. The germline V gene encodes CDR1 SNHLY and CDR2 FYNNEI. The CDR3 region is CASVGSGANTGELFF. The CDR3 coding sequence is TGTGCCAGCGTTGGTAGCGGGGCGAACACCGGGGAGCTGTTTTTT.

This clonotype was picked up a small number of times. The chain is built from TRBV9 and TRBJ2-3, with D hard to call. The CDR3 contains 12 residues. The germline CDR1 and CDR2 sequences are SGDLS and YYNGEE. V was pared by 6 bases and J by 6 bases, with 11 bases between. The DNA for the CDR3 is TGTGCCAGCACCTACCTGGAGGATACGCAGTATTTT. Translation gives CASTYLEDTQYF. Full variable domain (missing parts from reference TRBV9 and TRBJ2-3): DSGVTQTPKHLITATGQRVTLRCSPRSGDLSVYWYQQSLDQGLQFLIQYYNGEERAKGNILERFSAQQFPDLHSELNLSSLELGDSALYFCASTYLEDTQYFGPGTRLTVL.

This clonotype was detected a few times. The chain combines TRBV4-3 with TRBJ1-2; D not certain. Trimming pared 0 bases from V and 8 bases from J, leaving 10 bases between. Germline V CDR1 and CDR2: LGHNA, YSLEER. This CDR3 spans 13 amino acids. The CDR3 region is CASSQDIDRGYTF. CDR3 DNA: TGCGCCAGCAGCCAAGATATTGACCGGGGCTACACCTTC.

The gene calls are TRBV4-2 and TRBJ1-1, with TRBD1 matching 9 bases. Germline CDR1 LGHNA, CDR2 YNFKEQ. The CDR3 extends over 16 amino acids. With 0 bases clipped from V and 5 bases from J, the junction kept 7 bases outside the gene matches. CDR3 sequence reads: CASSQDPGTGRTEAFF. CDR3 DNA: TGTGCCAGCAGCCAAGATCCAGGGACAGGGAGAACTGAAGCTTTCTTT.

The V gene is TRBV5-7, the J gene TRBJ2-1, with 15 nucleotides matching TRBD2. TRBV5-7 is identified as an open reading frame with a role that is uncertain. This CDR3 has 17 amino acids. Germline trimming cut 3 bases from V and 7 bases from J; bases unmatched to any gene: 8. The CDR3 region is CASSSPWTSGGANEQFF. CDR3 DNA: TGTGCCAGCAGCTCCCCTTGGACTAGCGGGGGGGCGAATGAGCAGTTCTTC.